Listed below are T cell receptor beta chains from one sample, sequenced in a study of blood T cell repertoires in COVID-19. Sequenced by immunoSEQ multiplex PCR; TCRdb stores in-frame clones only, minus some. The sample lists 300,000 to 350,000 clones, roughly 86% occurring once. Sequences were obtained from peripheral blood. These receptors all come from a man aged 25 to 40 with COVID-19, enrolled during active disease. The CDR3 runs from the conserved cysteine through the conserved F or W. A D gene is named only where the DNA matches it firmly. Size is omitted from some rows. Given values are once, few, many or a class for expanded clones.

v_gene,j_gene,abundance,d_gene,CDR3nt,CDR3aa
TRBV5-1,TRBJ2-2,.,.,TGCGCCAGCCGCTGGGGGGGCCCCGGGGAGCTGTTTTTT,CASRWGGPGELFF
TRBV20-1,TRBJ1-1,.,.,TGCAGTGCCCCCCACACCACTGAAGCTTTCTTT,CSAPHTTEAFF
TRBV2,TRBJ2-7,.,TRBD1,TGTGCCAGCAGGACCGGGACAGGGGGTTCCTACGAGCAGTACTTC,CASRTGTGGSYEQYF
TRBV14,TRBJ2-3,.,.,TGTGCCAGCAGCTCGGACACCCAATTCTATACGCAGTATTTT,CASSSDTQFYTQYF
TRBV7-2,TRBJ2-7,.,TRBD1,TGTGCCAGCAGACTGGACAGGACATCCTACGAGCAGTACTTC,CASRLDRTSYEQYF
TRBV10-3,TRBJ1-2,.,.,TGTGCCATCAGTGAGAGGGGGGGAGAAGGCTATGGCTACACCTTC,CAISERGGEGYGYTF
TRBV5-4,TRBJ2-7,.,.,TGTGCCAGCAGCCGGGACACTAGGAGCTCCTACGAGCAGTACTTC,CASSRDTRSSYEQYF
TRBV4-2,TRBJ2-2,.,TRBD2,TGTGCCAGCAGCCAAAGCCCGGGAGGGAACACCGGGGAGCTGTTTTTT,CASSQSPGGNTGELFF
TRBV20-1,TRBJ2-3,.,TRBD2,TGCAGTGCTAGTGGGACTAGCGGGAAGACAGATACGCAGTATTTT,CSASGTSGKTDTQYF
TRBV1,TRBJ2-1,.,.,TGCACCAGCAGCCAAGATGCCCCCAGACTAGCGCTGTTCTTC,CTSSQDAPRLALFF
TRBV18,TRBJ1-6,.,TRBD1,TGTGCCAGCTCACCACTGGGAATCGGACAGGAGAATTCACCCCTCCACTTT,CASSPLGIGQENSPLHF
TRBV27,TRBJ2-7,.,.,TGTGCCAGCAGTTTATCCTACTCCTTGCCATACGAGCAGTACTTC,CASSLSYSLPYEQYF
TRBV3-1/TRBV3-2,TRBJ2-5,once,TRBD1,TGTGCCAGCAGCCAGACAGGGGGCAGGGAGACCCAGTACTTC,CASSQTGGRETQYF
TRBV27,TRBJ2-1,.,.,TGTGCCAGCAGTTATCGACAGAACTACAATGAGCAGTTCTTC,CASSYRQNYNEQFF
TRBV19,TRBJ2-3,.,TRBD2,TGTGCCAGTAGCCCCGGGACTAGCGGGAGATTTAAGGGGACAGATACGCAGTATTTT,CASSPGTSGRFKGTDTQYF
TRBV7-6,TRBJ2-5,.,TRBD1,TGTGCCAGCAGCCTTGACAGGGGTATAGATCAAGAGACCCAGTACTTC,CASSLDRGIDQETQYF
TRBV7-8,TRBJ2-3,.,.,TGTGCCAGCAGCTTAGCGAGACAGGTTAGCACAGATACGCAGTATTTT,CASSLARQVSTDTQYF
TRBV5-6,TRBJ1-1,.,.,TGTGCCAGCAGCCGGGGGGCGGCGCCTGAAGCTTTCTTT,CASSRGAAPEAFF
TRBV7-2,TRBJ2-3,.,TRBD2,TGTGCCAGCAGCTTATTGGGGGGGACAGATACGCAGTATTTT,CASSLLGGTDTQYF
TRBV19,TRBJ1-6,.,TRBD1,TGTGCCAGTAGGGGACAGAATAATTCACCCCTCCACTTT,CASRGQNNSPLHF
TRBV28,TRBJ2-3,.,TRBD2,TGTGCCAGCTTCAGGAGCGGGACCAGCACAGATACGCAGTATTTT,CASFRSGTSTDTQYF
TRBV5-6,TRBJ1-1,.,.,TGTGCCAGCAGCTTGGTTCTTGTGAACACTGAAGCTTTCTTT,CASSLVLVNTEAFF
TRBV5-1,TRBJ2-3,.,TRBD2,TGCGCCAGCAGCTTGGATAGCGGGAAAGCAGATACGCAGTATTTT,CASSLDSGKADTQYF
TRBV5-1,TRBJ2-2,.,TRBD1,TGCGCCAGCAGAACGGGACAGGGGAACACCGGGGAGCTGTTTTTT,CASRTGQGNTGELFF
TRBV15,TRBJ2-7,.,.,TGTGCCACCAGCCGGAGGTCCCTATCCTACGAGCAGTACTTC,CATSRRSLSYEQYF
TRBV7-2,TRBJ2-3,.,TRBD2,TGTGCCAGCAGCTTAGCAAAGCGACTAGCAGGAGATACGCAGTATTTT,CASSLAKRLAGDTQYF
TRBV18,TRBJ1-5,.,.,TGTGCCAGCTCACCAGGGGCAGATCAGCCCCAGCATTTT,CASSPGADQPQHF
TRBV24-1,TRBJ2-2,.,.,TGTGCCACCAGTGATTTTAGAGGGACCGGGGAGCTGTTTTTT,CATSDFRGTGELFF
TRBV5-4,TRBJ2-1,once,.,TGTGCCAGCAGCTTACCGGGACAACGGGCGGGTGAGCAGTTCTTC,CASSLPGQRAGEQFF
TRBV19,TRBJ2-2,once,.,TGTGCCAGTAGTCCATCACAGGGCTTCCGGGAGCTGTTTTTT,CASSPSQGFRELFF
TRBV27,TRBJ1-2,.,.,TGTGCCAGCAGTTTTTCAGGGGCAAGTAACTATGGCTACACCTTC,CASSFSGASNYGYTF
TRBV18,TRBJ2-3,.,.,TGTGCCAGCTCACCTGTTCACACAGATACGCAGTATTTT,CASSPVHTDTQYF
TRBV5-6,TRBJ2-4,.,.,TGTGCCAGCAGCTTGGGGGCAGAAACCAAAAACATTCAGTACTTC,CASSLGAETKNIQYF
TRBV12-5,TRBJ2-1,.,TRBD1,TGTGCTTCAAGAAACCGGGACAGGGTCCTTGAGCAGTTCTTC,CASRNRDRVLEQFF
TRBV3-1/TRBV3-2,TRBJ2-1,.,TRBD2,TGTGCCAGCAGCCAAGATAGGACTAGCGGGGGGCAGGGGGACAATGAGCAGTTCTTC,CASSQDRTSGGQGDNEQFF
TRBV6-6,TRBJ1-1,.,.,TGTGCCAGCACCCATTCCCGGGGGGAAGCTTTCTTT,CASTHSRGEAFF
TRBV5-4,TRBJ2-1,.,.,TGTGCCAGCCGGGGGAGTGCCTACAGCAATGAGCAGTTCTTC,CASRGSAYSNEQFF
TRBV11-2,TRBJ2-1,.,.,TGTGCCAGCAGCCCTTGGACAGGGAGGGATGAGCAGTTCTTC,CASSPWTGRDEQFF
TRBV29-1,TRBJ1-1,.,.,TGCAGCGCCCGGCGGGGGGTGGGGAACACTGAAGCTTTCTTT,CSARRGVGNTEAFF
TRBV25-1,TRBJ2-3,.,.,TGTGCCAGCAGTGAAAGTAGAGGCACAGATACGCAGTATTTT,CASSESRGTDTQYF
TRBV24-1,TRBJ2-1,.,TRBD2,TGTGCCACCAGTGATCCGGGGACTAGCGGGAGCGGTGGTTACAATGAGCAGTTCTTC,CATSDPGTSGSGGYNEQFF
TRBV6-5,TRBJ2-1,.,TRBD1,TGTGCCAGCAGTTGGGACAGGGGGGAATACAATGAGCAGTTCTTC,CASSWDRGEYNEQFF
TRBV11-2,TRBJ1-4,.,TRBD1,TGTGCCAGCAGCTTACCCCCGGGACAGGGGGTGCGGGCTAATGAAAAACTGTTTTTT,CASSLPPGQGVRANEKLFF
TRBV29-1,TRBJ2-7,.,.,TGCAGCGTGGGGGGGGCCGCTTACGAGCAGTACTTC,CSVGGAAYEQYF
TRBV30,TRBJ1-1,.,TRBD1,TGTGCCTGGGTCCAGGGGGCGCAGGAGGCTTTCTTT,CAWVQGAQEAFF
TRBV5-6,TRBJ2-1,.,TRBD1,TGTGCCAGCAGCGGACAGGGACGACGATACAATGAGCAGTTCTTC,CASSGQGRRYNEQFF
TRBV18,TRBJ1-2,.,TRBD1,TGTGCCAGCTCACCAAACGCGGGACAGACAATGCCCAACTCCTATGGCTACACCTTC,CASSPNAGQTMPNSYGYTF
TRBV19,TRBJ1-6,.,.,TGTGCCAGTAGTTCCCCTGACATGCTACGCCTCCACTTT,CASSSPDMLRLHF
TRBV3-1/TRBV3-2,TRBJ2-1,.,TRBD1,TGTGCCAGCAGCCAAGATGGGACAGGCTACAATGAGCAGTTCTTC,CASSQDGTGYNEQFF
TRBV19,TRBJ2-1,.,TRBD2,TGTGCCAGTAAACCTTTTAGCGGGGGGGCCTACAATGAGCAGTTCTTC,CASKPFSGGAYNEQFF
TRBV7-2,TRBJ1-2,.,.,TGTGCCAGCAGGGGGCGCCAAAGGGAGGATGGCTACACCTTC,CASRGRQREDGYTF
TRBV4-3,TRBJ2-1,.,TRBD2,TGCGCCAGCAGCCAGGGACTAGCGGGGGCCTACAATGAGCAGTTCTTC,CASSQGLAGAYNEQFF
TRBV5-1,TRBJ1-6,.,.,TGCGCCAGCTGCTGGGGCGAGGATTCACCCCTCCACTTT,CASCWGEDSPLHF
TRBV12-3/TRBV12-4,TRBJ1-2,.,TRBD1,TGTGCCAGCAGTCTTAGGACAGGCTATGGCTACACCTTC,CASSLRTGYGYTF
TRBV4-3,TRBJ2-7,many,TRBD2,TGCGCCAGCAGCCGTAACCTAGCGGGAGGGACCTACGAGCAGTACTTC,CASSRNLAGGTYEQYF